The 19 T cell receptor beta chains given below trace back to one sample, sequenced in a study of blood T cell repertoires in COVID-19. Libraries were prepared by immunoSEQ multiplex PCR; TCRdb keeps only in-frame clonotypes and omits some of them. The sample has about 220,000 clones, about 86% seen once. Specimen: peripheral blood. These receptor sequences come from a woman in her twenties or thirties who had recovered from COVID-19.

The chain joins TRBV3-1 (or the pseudogene TRBV3-2) to TRBJ2-7; TRBD2 matches 13 bases. Germline lookup yields CDR1 LGHDT and CDR2 YNNKEL (reference sequence). J lost 2 bases, V lost 0 bases, and 4 bases had no gene match. This CDR3 comprises 17 residues. The CDR3 loop is CASSQEGLAGTPYEQYF. The DNA for the CDR3 is TGTGCCAGCAGCCAAGAGGGACTAGCGGGAACCCCCTACGAGCAGTACTTC.

The CDR3 bases are TGTGCCAGCAGCCCCTCCCCAGGGGGTGGCAATGAGCAGTTCTTC. Protein sequence: CASSPSPGGGNEQFF. J is TRBJ2-1 and V is TRBV6-5; the match to TRBD1 covers 7 bases. CDR3 length equals 15 residues. With 6 bases clipped from V and 6 bases from J, the junction kept 11 bases outside the gene matches. From germline, CDR1 is MNHEY and CDR2 SVGAGI.

The chain is built from TRBV19 and TRBJ1-2; TRBD1 agrees at 8 bases. Germline values: CDR1 LNHDA, CDR2 SQIVND (reference sequence). Trimming at V came to 4 bases and at J to 4 bases, leaving 5 bases not matched to a gene. CDR3 length: 14 residues. The CDR3 sequence: CASSTGGEFYGYTF. CDR3 sequence (DNA): TGTGCCAGTAGTACAGGGGGCGAATTCTATGGCTACACCTTC.

This chain joins TRBV11-2 and TRBJ2-1, with 9 bases identical to TRBD1. V gave up 4 bases and J gave up 3 bases; unmatched junction bases: 13. The germline gives CDR1 SGHAT, CDR2 FQNNGV. This CDR3 is 18 amino acids long. CDR3 nucleotides: TGTGCCAGCAGCTCATTACCAGCCGGGACAGGGTTCTACAATGAGCAGTTCTTC. Protein: CASSSLPAGTGFYNEQFF.

The chain uses TRBV4-3 and TRBJ2-7; no clear D. Between the trimmed V and J ends, which lost 3 bases and 1 base, there was a span of 19 bases. Germline lookup yields CDR1 LGHNA and CDR2 YSLEER. The CDR3 contains 17 residues. The CDR3 sequence is CASSQATGPTPSYEQYF. DNA of the CDR3: TGCGCCAGCAGCCAGGCTACTGGGCCCACCCCTTCCTACGAGCAGTACTTC.

The CDR3 reads CASSNPDVARIGFNEQFF. The CDR3 DNA follows: TGTGCCAGCAGCAACCCGGATGTAGCCCGAATTGGATTCAATGAGCAGTTCTTC. The chain links TRBV7-9 to TRBJ2-1; no definite D call. The ends were cut back, 5 bases at V and 6 bases at J, with 26 bases in the middle. The length of the CDR3 is 18 residues. Germline V gene data show CDR1 as SEHNR and CDR2 as FQNEAQ (reference sequence).

The chain combines TRBV7-8 with TRBJ2-4, with D possibly being TRBD1 (7 bases). With 5 bases removed from V and 7 bases from J, the gap between germline ends came to 27 bases. CDR3 size: 18 residues. Germline loops: CDR1 SGHVS, CDR2 FQNEAQ. The chain's CDR3 is CASSPIQMGEQGRNIQYF. The CDR3, as DNA: TGTGCCAGCAGCCCGATACAGATGGGAGAACAGGGGAGGAACATTCAGTACTTC.

The rearrangement joins TRBV2 to TRBJ2-5, with 12 bases matching TRBD2. V shed 1 base, J shed 5 bases, and the junction held 8 bases outside the gene matches. This CDR3 region has 17 residues. Germline V gives CDR1 SNHLY, CDR2 FYNNEI. CDR3 in DNA: TGTGCCAGCAGTGAAGTCCTAGCGGGGGGGCCAGGGGAGACCCAGTACTTC. This encodes CASSEVLAGGPGETQYF. Variable domain in full (rest from reference TRBV2 and TRBJ2-5): EPEVTQTPSHQVTQMGQEVILRCVPISNHLYFYWYRQILGQKVEFLVSFYNNEISEKSEIFDDQFSVERPDGSNFTLKIRSTKLEDSAMYFCASSEVLAGGPGETQYFGPGTRLLVL.

The gene calls are TRBV27 and TRBJ2-3; 12 bases are shared with TRBD2. The length of the CDR3 is 16 residues. Germline V gene lookup returns CDR1 MNHEY and CDR2 SMNVEV (reference sequence). V trimming: 8 bases; J trimming: 1 base; junction bases outside the gene matches: 7. The CDR3 is CASSMRLAGGTDTQYF. The DNA for the CDR3 is TGTGCCAGCTCAATGAGACTAGCGGGGGGCACAGATACGCAGTATTTT.

Worth noting for this clone: Other DNA sequences in this specimen translate into the identical CDR3. The genes are TRBV12-3 or TRBV12-4 and TRBJ2-5; possible D gene TRBD2, 6 bases. This CDR3 is built from 13 residues. V was pared by 2 bases and J by 4 bases, with 8 bases between. In nucleotides, the CDR3 is TGTGCCAGCAGTTTATCGGGAGTAGAGACCCAGTACTTC. This encodes CASSLSGVETQYF.

This clone was observed a handful of times. The rearrangement links TRBV6-2 or TRBV6-3 to TRBJ1-1, with D possibly TRBD1 on 5 matching bases. Germline CDR1 is MNHEY and CDR2 is SVGEGT. V lost 6 bases and J lost 4, with 12 bases in between. The CDR3 has 13 residues. CDR3 region: CASSLRRGTEAFF. As DNA, the CDR3 is TGTGCCAGCAGCCTTCGGAGGGGCACTGAAGCTTTCTTT.

The table lists this clone with a few counts. The chain joins TRBV30 to TRBJ1-3; no clear D. The CDR3 length is 15 residues. The V end was cut by 4 bases, the J end by 0 bases, with 13 bases between. Per germline, CDR1 GTSNPN and CDR2 SVGIG (reference sequence). The CDR3 here is CAWTPPASSGNTIYF. CDR3 nucleotide sequence: TGTGCCTGGACCCCCCCGGCTAGCTCTGGAAACACCATATATTTT.

This sequence joins TRBV7-9 and TRBJ1-4; no definite D call. The CDR3 has 15 amino acids. Trimming took 6 bases from V and 0 from J, leaving 11 bases between them. Germline lookup yields CDR1 SEHNR and CDR2 FQNEAQ (reference sequence). The CDR3 bases are TGTGCCAGCAGGTCACAAGAAACAACTAATGAAAAACTGTTTTTT. Encoded protein: CASRSQETTNEKLFF.

This chain uses TRBV5-4 with TRBJ1-1, with 9 bases identical to TRBD1. This CDR3 region has 14 residues. CDR1 and CDR2 (germline): SGHNT, YYREEE (reference sequence). The trim removed 5 bases at V and 7 bases at J, leaving 9 bases unmatched. The CDR3 reads CASSSTGGRFEAFF. CDR3 coding DNA: TGTGCCAGCAGTAGTACAGGGGGCAGGTTTGAAGCTTTCTTT.

The rearrangement links TRBV7-2 to TRBJ1-1; tentatively, D is TRBD1 (5 bases). The CDR3 covers 13 residues. CDR1 is SGHTA, CDR2 FQGNSA, per germline. With 5 bases removed from V and 0 bases from J, the gap between germline ends came to 7 bases. The CDR3 DNA reads as TGTGCCAGCAGCCCGACAGTGAACACTGAAGCTTTCTTT. Its protein product is CASSPTVNTEAFF.

The table lists this clone with a few counts. The chain employs TRBV3-1 (or the pseudogene TRBV3-2) and TRBJ2-7; D not certain. V shed 1 base and J shed 4 bases, with 5 bases lying between them. In germline, CDR1 is LGHDT, CDR2 YNNKEL (reference sequence). This CDR3 region has 12 residues. The DNA of the CDR3 is TGTGCCAGCAGCCAAGTGGCTTACGAGCAGTACTTC. Translating it yields CASSQVAYEQYF.

V and J are TRBV29-1 and TRBJ2-7; D uncertain. The CDR3 runs 15 residues. The germline CDR1 and CDR2 sequences are SQVTM and ANQGSEA. Trimming left V 6 bases short and J 2 bases short, with 20 bases between. The CDR3 sequence: CSVVTAGFSPYEQYF. As DNA, the CDR3 is TGCAGCGTCGTGACGGCAGGCTTTTCTCCCTACGAGCAGTACTTC.

This chain connects TRBV11-3 to TRBJ1-5, with 7 bases fitting TRBD1. CDR3 length: 17 amino acids. With 2 bases clipped from V and 1 base from J, the junction kept 8 bases outside the gene matches. Germline loops: CDR1 SGHNT, CDR2 YENEEA. The chain's CDR3 is CASSLKVGQASNQPQHF. The CDR3 nucleotides are TGTGCCAGCAGCTTAAAGGTCGGACAGGCGAGCAATCAGCCCCAGCATTTT. Variable domain in full (rest from reference TRBV11-3 and TRBJ1-5): EAGVVQSPRYKIIEKKQPVAFWCNPISGHNTLYWYLQNLGQGPELLIRYENEEAVDDSQLPKDRFSAERLKGVDSTLKIQPAELGDSAVYLCASSLKVGQASNQPQHFGDGTRLSIL.

Note on this clone: The junction departs from germline at one end; a sequencing error may be responsible. The chain uses TRBV5-4 and TRBJ2-1; 7 bases are a match to TRBD2. Germline CDR1 SGHNT, CDR2 YYREEE (reference sequence). CDR3 length: 12 amino acids. The CDR3 spells CASSFTSEGEVF. The CDR3 nucleotides are TGTGCCAGCAGCTTTACTAGCGAGGGTGAAGTCTTC.